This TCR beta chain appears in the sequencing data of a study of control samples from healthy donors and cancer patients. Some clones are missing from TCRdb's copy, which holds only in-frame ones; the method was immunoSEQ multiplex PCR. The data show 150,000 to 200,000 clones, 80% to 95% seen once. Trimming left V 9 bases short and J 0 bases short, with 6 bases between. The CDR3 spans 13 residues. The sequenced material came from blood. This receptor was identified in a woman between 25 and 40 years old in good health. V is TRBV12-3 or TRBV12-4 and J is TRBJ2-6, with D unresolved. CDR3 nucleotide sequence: TGTGCCAGTTCGACCTCTGGGGCCAACGTCCTGACTTTC. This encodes CASSTSGANVLTF.